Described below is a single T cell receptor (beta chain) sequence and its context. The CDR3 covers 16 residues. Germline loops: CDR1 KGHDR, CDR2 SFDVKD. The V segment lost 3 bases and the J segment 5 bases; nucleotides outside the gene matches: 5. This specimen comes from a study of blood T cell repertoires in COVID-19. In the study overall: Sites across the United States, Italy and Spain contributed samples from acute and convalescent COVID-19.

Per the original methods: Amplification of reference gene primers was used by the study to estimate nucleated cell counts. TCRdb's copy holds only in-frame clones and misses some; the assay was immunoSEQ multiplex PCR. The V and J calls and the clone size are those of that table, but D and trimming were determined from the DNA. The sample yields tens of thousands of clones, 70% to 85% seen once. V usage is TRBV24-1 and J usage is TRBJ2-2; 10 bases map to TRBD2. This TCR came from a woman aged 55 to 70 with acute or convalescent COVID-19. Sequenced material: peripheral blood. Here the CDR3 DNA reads TGTGCCACCAGTGATAGACAGCGGGGGGGGACCGGGGAGCTGTTTTTT. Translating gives CATSDRQRGGTGELFF.